This T cell receptor beta chain was captured in a study of cytomegalovirus exposure and HLA in healthy donors. CDR3 length: 14 amino acids. Germline assignment: CDR1 MDHEN and CDR2 SYDVKM. V lost 2 bases and J lost 4, with 9 bases in between. TCRdb's copy holds only in-frame clones and misses some; the assay was immunoSEQ multiplex PCR. In the table there are fewer than 200,000 clones, around 92% of which are singletons. Sequencing was carried out using PBMCs. The clonotype comes from a man aged 18 to 29 in good health and CMV-seropositive. The rearrangement links TRBV28 to TRBJ2-1, with D possibly TRBD1 on 5 matching bases. The CDR3 DNA is TGTGCCAGCAGTTTAACAGGAAAATACAATGAGCAGTTCTTC. Encoded protein: CASSLTGKYNEQFF.